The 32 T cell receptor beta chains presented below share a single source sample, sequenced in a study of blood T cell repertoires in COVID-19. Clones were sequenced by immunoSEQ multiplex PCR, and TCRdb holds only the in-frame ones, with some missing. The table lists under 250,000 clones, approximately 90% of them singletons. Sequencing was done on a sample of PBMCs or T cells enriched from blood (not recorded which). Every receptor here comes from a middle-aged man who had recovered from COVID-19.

CDR3 sequence reads: CASSSRGDYEQYF. The CDR3 DNA is TGCGCCAGCAGCTCCAGGGGGGATTACGAGCAGTACTTC. This rearrangement joins TRBV5-1 to TRBJ2-7; D might be TRBD1 (7 bases). The CDR3 has 13 amino acids. The V end was cut by 3 bases, the J end by 4 bases, with 11 bases between. Germline loops: CDR1 SGHRS, CDR2 YFSETQ.

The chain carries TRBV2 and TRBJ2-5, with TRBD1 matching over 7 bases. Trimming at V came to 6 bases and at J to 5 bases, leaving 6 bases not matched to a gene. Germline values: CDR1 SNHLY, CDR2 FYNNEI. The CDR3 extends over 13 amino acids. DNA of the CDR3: TGTGCCAGCAGCGGGACAGAAAGCGAGACCCAGTACTTC. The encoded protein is CASSGTESETQYF.

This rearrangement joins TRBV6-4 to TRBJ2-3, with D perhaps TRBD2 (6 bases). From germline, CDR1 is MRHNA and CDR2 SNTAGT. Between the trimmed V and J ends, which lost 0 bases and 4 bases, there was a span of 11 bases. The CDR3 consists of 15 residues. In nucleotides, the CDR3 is TGTGCCAGCAGTGACTCGGAGGGAAAGGCAGATACGCAGTATTTT. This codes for CASSDSEGKADTQYF.

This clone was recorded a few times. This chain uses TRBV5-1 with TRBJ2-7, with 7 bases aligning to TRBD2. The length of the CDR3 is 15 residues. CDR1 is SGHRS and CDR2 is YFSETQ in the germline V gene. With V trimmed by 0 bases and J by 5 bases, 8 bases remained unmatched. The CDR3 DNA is TGCGCCAGCAGCTTGGCTGCCGGGGGGATGAACGAGCAGTACTTC. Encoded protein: CASSLAAGGMNEQYF. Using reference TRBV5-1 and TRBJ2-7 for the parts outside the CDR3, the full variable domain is KAGVTQTPRYLIKTRGQQVTLSCSPISGHRSVSWYQQTPGQGLQFLFEYFSETQRNKGNFPGRFSGRQFSNSRSEMNVSTLELGDSALYLCASSLAAGGMNEQYFGPGTRLTVT.

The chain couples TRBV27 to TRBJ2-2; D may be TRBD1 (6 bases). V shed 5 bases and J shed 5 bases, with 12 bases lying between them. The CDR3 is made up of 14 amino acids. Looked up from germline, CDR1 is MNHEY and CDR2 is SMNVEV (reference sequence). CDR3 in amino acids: CASSKSDRTGELFF. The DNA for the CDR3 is TGTGCCAGCAGTAAATCTGACAGGACCGGGGAGCTGTTTTTT.

The CDR3 DNA reads as TGTGCCAGCTCACCGGGGGGCCAAGAGACCCAGTACTTC. This sequence encodes CASSPGGQETQYF. The chain joins TRBV18 to TRBJ2-5; TRBD2 might be the D (6 bases). Germline-derived CDR1 and CDR2 are KGHSH and LQKENI. The CDR3 contains 13 residues. Trimming removed 3 bases from V and 1 base from J, with 6 bases in between.

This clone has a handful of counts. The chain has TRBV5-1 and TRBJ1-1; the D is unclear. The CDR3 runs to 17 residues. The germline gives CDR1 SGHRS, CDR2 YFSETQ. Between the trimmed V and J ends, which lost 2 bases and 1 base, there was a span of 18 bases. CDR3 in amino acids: CASSFPSGGSRNTEAFF. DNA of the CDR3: TGCGCCAGCAGCTTCCCGTCCGGTGGTTCAAGGAACACTGAAGCTTTCTTT.

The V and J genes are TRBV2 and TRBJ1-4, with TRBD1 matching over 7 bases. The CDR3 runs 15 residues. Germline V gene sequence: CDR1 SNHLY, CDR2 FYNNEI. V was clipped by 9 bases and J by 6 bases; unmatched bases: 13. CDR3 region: CARSGQYPVYEKLFF. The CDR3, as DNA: TGTGCCAGGTCGGGACAGTACCCGGTGTATGAAAAACTGTTTTTT.

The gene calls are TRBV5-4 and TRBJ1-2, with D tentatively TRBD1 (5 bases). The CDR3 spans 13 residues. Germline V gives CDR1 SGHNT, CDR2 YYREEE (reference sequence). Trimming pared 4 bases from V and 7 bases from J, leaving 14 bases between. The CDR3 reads CASSPGLLFGYTF. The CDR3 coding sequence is TGTGCCAGCAGCCCGGGACTCTTGTTTGGCTACACCTTC.

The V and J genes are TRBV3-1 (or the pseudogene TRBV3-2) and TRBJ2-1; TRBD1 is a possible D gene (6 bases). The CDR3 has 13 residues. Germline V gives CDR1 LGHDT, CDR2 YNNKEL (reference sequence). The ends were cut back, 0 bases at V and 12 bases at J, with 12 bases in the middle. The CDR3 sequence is CASSQDRGTSQFF. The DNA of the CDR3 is TGTGCCAGCAGCCAAGATCGAGGGACATCGCAGTTCTTC.

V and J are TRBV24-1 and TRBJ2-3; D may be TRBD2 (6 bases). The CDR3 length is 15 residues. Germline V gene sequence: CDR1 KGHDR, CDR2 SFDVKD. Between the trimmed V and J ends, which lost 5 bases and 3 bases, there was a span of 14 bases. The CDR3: CATSGGILATDTQYF. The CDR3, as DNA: TGTGCCACCAGTGGAGGGATACTAGCTACAGATACGCAGTATTTT.

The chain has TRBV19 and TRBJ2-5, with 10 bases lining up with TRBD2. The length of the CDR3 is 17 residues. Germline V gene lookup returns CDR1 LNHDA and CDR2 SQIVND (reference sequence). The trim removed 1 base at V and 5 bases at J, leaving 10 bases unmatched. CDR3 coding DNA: TGTGCCAGTAGTATAGGGGGAGCGGGAGGGCCAACGGAGACCCAGTACTTC. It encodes CASSIGGAGGPTETQYF.

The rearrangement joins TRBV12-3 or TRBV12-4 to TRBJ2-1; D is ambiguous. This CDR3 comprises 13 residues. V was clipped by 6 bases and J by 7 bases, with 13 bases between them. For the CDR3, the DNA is TGTGCCAGCAGCCCAGGCCCATGGAATGAGCAGTTCTTC. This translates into CASSPGPWNEQFF.

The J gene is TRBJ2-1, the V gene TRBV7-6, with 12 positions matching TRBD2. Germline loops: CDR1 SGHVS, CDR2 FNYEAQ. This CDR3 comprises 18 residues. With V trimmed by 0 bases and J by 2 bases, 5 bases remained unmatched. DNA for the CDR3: TGTGCCAGCAGCTTAGCTTGGACTAGCGGGACTACCTACAATGAGCAGTTCTTC. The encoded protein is CASSLAWTSGTTYNEQFF.

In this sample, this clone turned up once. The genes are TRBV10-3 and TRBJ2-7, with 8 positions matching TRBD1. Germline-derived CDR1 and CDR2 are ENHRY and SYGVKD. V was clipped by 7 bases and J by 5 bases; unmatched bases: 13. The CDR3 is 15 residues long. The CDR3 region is CAITQGQGGVDEQYF. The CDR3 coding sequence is TGTGCCATCACCCAAGGACAGGGTGGAGTGGACGAGCAGTACTTC.

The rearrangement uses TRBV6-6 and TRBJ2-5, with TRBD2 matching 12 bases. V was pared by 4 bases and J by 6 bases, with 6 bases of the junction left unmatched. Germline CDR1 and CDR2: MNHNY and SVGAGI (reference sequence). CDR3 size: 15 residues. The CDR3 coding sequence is TGTGCCAGCAGTTGGGCTAGCGGGGGGGCCAAGACCCAGTACTTC. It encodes CASSWASGGAKTQYF.

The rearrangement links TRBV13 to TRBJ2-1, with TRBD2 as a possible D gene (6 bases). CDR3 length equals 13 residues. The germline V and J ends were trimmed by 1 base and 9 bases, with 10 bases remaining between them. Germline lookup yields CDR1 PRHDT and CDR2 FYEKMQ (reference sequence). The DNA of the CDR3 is TGTGCCAGCAGCTTAGCTAGCGTTGGTGAGCAGTTCTTC. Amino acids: CASSLASVGEQFF. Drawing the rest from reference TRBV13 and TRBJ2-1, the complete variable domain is AAGVIQSPRHLIKEKRETATLKCYPIPRHDTVYWYQQGPGQDPQFLISFYEKMQSDKGSIPDRFSAQQFSDYHSELNMSSLELGDSALYFCASSLASVGEQFFGPGTRLTVL.

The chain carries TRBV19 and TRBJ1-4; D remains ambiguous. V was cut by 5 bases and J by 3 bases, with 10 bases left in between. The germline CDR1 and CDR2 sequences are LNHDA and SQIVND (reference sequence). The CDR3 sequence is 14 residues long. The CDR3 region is CASSPSDSNEKLFF. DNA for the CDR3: TGTGCCAGTAGTCCGTCAGACTCTAATGAAAAACTGTTTTTT.

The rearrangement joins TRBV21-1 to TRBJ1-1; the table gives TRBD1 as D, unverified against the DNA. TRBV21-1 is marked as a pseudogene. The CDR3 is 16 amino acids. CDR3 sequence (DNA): TGTGCCAGCAGCAAAAATCATAAGGAACAGGGGGCTGAAGCTTTCTTT. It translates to CASSKNHKEQGAEAFF.

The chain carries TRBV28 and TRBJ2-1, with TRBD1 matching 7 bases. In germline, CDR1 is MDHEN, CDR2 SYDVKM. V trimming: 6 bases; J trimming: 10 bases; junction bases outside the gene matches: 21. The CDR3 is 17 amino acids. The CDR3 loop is CASRFNPTDRPRPEQFF. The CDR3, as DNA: TGTGCCAGCAGATTTAACCCTACGGACAGGCCTCGCCCAGAGCAGTTCTTC.

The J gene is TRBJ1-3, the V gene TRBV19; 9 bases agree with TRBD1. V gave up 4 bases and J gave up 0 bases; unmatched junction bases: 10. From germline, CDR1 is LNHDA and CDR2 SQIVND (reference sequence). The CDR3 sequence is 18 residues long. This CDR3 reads CASSTGQGSISSGNTIYF. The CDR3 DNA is TGTGCCAGTAGTACGGGACAGGGTTCGATTAGCTCTGGAAACACCATATATTTT.

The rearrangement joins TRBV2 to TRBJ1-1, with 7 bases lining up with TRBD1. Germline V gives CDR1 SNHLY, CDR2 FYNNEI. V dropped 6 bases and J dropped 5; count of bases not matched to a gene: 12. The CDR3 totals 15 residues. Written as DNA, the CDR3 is TGTGCCAGCAGAATTTATGGACAGGACGGGACTGAAGCTTTCTTT. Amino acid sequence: CASRIYGQDGTEAFF.

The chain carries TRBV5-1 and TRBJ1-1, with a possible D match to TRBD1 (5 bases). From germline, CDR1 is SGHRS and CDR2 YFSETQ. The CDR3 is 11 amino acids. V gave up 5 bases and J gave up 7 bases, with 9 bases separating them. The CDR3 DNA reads TGCGCCAGCAGTGGTGACAGTGAAGCTTTCTTT. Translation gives CASSGDSEAFF.

DNA of the CDR3: TGTGCCAGCAGTTTGACAGGGGGGCGGCTCGAGCAGTACTTC. As protein: CASSLTGGRLEQYF. V usage is TRBV28 and J usage is TRBJ2-7; 9 bases match TRBD1. Germline V CDR1 and CDR2: MDHEN, SYDVKM. CDR3 length: 14 residues. V shed 3 bases and J 6 bases; nucleotides not matched to a gene: 6.

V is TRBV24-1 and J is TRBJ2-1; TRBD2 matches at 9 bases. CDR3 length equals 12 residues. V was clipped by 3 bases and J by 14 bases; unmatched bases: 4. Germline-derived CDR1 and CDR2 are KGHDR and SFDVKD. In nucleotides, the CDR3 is TGTGCCACCAGTGATGATAGCGGGAGTGAGTTCTTC. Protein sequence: CATSDDSGSEFF.

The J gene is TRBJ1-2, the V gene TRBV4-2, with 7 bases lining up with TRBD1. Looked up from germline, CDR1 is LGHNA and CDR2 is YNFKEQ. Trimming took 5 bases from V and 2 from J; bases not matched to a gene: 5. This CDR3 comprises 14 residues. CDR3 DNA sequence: TGTGCCAGCAGCGCGCCGGGACAGAACTATGGCTACACCTTC. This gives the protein CASSAPGQNYGYTF.

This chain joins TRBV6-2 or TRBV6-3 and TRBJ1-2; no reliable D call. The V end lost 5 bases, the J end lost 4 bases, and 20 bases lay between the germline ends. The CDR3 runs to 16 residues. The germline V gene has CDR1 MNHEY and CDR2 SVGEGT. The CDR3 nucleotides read TGTGCCAGCAGTCAAACCCGGGGTCGCGCAGGCTATGGCTACACCTTC. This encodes CASSQTRGRAGYGYTF.

DNA of the CDR3: TGTGCCAGTAGTATGTACGAGGGGGCGGCAACTGAAGCTTTCTTT. It encodes CASSMYEGAATEAFF. V is TRBV19 and J is TRBJ1-1; TRBD1 matches 7 bases. The CDR3 is 15 amino acids. In germline, CDR1 is LNHDA, CDR2 SQIVND (reference sequence). Trimming took 3 bases from V and 5 from J; bases not matched to a gene: 9.

CDR3 in amino acids: CASSLSGEKLFF. The CDR3 nucleotides are TGTGCCAGCAGCCTCTCAGGGGAAAAACTGTTTTTT. J is TRBJ1-4 and V is TRBV5-6; weak D call: TRBD1 (5 bases). The CDR3 contains 12 residues. Trimming removed 4 bases from V and 8 bases from J, with 9 bases in between. CDR1 is SGHDT and CDR2 is YYEEEE in the germline V gene. Full variable domain (remainder filled in from reference TRBV5-6 and TRBJ1-4): DAGVTQSPTHLIKTRGQQVTLRCSPKSGHDTVSWYQQALGQGPQFIFQYYEEEERQRGNFPDRFSGHQFPNYSSELNVNALLLGDSALYLCASSLSGEKLFFGSGTQLSVL.

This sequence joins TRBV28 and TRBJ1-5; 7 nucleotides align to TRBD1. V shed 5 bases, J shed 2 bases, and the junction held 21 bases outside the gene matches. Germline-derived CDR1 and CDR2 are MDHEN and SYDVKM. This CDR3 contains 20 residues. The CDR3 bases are TGTGCCAGCAGTCTAGGGGGACAGACCTGGCACCCTCCTGGCAATCAGCCCCAGCATTTT. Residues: CASSLGGQTWHPPGNQPQHF.

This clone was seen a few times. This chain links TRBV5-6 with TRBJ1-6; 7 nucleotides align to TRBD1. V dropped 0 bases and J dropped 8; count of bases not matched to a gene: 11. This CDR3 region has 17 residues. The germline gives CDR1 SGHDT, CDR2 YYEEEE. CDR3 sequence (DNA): TGTGCCAGCAGCTTGGTCCCAGGGGGTATCGTCGATTCACCCCTCCACTTT. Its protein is CASSLVPGGIVDSPLHF. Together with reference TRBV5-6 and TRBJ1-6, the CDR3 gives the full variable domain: DAGVTQSPTHLIKTRGQQVTLRCSPKSGHDTVSWYQQALGQGPQFIFQYYEEEERQRGNFPDRFSGHQFPNYSSELNVNALLLGDSALYLCASSLVPGGIVDSPLHFGNGTRLTVT.

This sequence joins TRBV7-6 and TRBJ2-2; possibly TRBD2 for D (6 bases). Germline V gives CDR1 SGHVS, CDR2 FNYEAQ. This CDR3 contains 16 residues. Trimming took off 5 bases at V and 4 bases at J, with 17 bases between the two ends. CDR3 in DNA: TGTGCCAGCAGCAGGGGAGGCGGAGCCTTCACCGGGGAGCTGTTTTTT. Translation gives CASSRGGGAFTGELFF.